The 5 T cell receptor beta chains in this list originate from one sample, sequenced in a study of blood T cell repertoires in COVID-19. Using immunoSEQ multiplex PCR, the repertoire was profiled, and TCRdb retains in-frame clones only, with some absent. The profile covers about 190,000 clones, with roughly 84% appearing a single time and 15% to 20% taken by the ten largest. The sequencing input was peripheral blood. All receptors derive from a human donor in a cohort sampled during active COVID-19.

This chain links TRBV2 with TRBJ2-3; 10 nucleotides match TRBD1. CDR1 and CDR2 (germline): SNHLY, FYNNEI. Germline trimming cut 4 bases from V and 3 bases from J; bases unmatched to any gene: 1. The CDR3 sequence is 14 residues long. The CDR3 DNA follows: TGTGCCAGCAGTGCGGACAGGGGGACAGATACGCAGTATTTT. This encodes CASSADRGTDTQYF. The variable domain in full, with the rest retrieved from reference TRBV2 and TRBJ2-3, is EPEVTQTPSHQVTQMGQEVILRCVPISNHLYFYWYRQILGQKVEFLVSFYNNEISEKSEIFDDQFSVERPDGSNFTLKIRSTKLEDSAMYFCASSADRGTDTQYFGPGTRLTVL.

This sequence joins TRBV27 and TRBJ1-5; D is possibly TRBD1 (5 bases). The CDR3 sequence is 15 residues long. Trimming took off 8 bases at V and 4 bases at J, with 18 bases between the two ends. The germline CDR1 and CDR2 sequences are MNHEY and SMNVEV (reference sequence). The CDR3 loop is CASAAQGLINQPQHF. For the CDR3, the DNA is TGTGCCAGCGCGGCCCAGGGCCTAATAAATCAGCCCCAGCATTTT.

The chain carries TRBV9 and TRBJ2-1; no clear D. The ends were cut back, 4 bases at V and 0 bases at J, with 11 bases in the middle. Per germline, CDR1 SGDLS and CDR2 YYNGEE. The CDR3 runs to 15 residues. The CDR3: CASSPQSTSYNEQFF. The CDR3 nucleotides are TGTGCCAGCAGCCCCCAAAGCACCTCCTACAATGAGCAGTTCTTC.

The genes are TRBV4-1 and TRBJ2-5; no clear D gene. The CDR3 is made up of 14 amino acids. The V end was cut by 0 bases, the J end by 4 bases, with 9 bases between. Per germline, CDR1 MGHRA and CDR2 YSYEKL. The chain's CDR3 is CASSQEQLRETQYF. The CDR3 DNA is TGCGCCAGCAGCCAAGAACAGCTTCGAGAGACCCAGTACTTC.

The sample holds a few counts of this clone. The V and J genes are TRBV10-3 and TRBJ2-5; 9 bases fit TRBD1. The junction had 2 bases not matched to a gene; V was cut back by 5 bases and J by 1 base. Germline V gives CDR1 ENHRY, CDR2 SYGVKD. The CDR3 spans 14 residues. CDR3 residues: CAISRGQGQETQYF. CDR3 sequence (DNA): TGTGCCATCAGTAGGGGACAGGGCCAAGAGACCCAGTACTTC.